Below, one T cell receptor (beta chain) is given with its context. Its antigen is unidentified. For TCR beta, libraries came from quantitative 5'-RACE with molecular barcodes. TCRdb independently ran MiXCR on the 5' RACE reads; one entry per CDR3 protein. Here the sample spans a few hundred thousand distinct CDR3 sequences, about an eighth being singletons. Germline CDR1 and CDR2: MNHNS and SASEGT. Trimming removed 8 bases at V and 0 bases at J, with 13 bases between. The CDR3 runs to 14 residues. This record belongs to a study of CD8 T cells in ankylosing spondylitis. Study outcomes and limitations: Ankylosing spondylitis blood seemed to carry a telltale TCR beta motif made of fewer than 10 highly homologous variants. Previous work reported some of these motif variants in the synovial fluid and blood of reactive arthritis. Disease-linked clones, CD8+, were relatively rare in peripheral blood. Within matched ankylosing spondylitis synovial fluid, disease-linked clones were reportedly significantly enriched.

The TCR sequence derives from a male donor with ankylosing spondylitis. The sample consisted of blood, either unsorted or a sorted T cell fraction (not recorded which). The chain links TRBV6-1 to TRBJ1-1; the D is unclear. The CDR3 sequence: CASHGAELNTEAFF. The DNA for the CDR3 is TGTGCCAGCCATGGAGCAGAGCTGAACACTGAAGCTTTCTTT.